These 19 T cell receptor beta chains came from one sample sequenced in a study of CD8 T cells in ankylosing spondylitis. TCRdb re-called the 5' RACE reads through MiXCR, storing one row per CDR3 protein. The data show about 240,000 distinct CDR3 sequences, 7.5% to 9.5% seen once. Sequenced input: blood, either unsorted or a sorted T cell fraction (not recorded which). The origin of the receptors is a female donor with ankylosing spondylitis or in good health (not recorded which).

The sample holds many counts of this clonotype. The J gene is TRBJ2-7, the V gene TRBV12-3 or TRBV12-4, with TRBD1 identical over 9 bases. The CDR3 has 13 residues. V trimming: 5 bases; J trimming: 3 bases; junction bases outside the gene matches: 2. For the CDR3, the DNA is TGTGCCAGCAGTCCGGGACAGGGCTACGAGCAGTACTTC. This codes for CASSPGQGYEQYF.

This clonotype occurred many times. The chain employs TRBV27 and TRBJ1-1; 7 bases map to TRBD1. The CDR3 covers 13 residues. V dropped 7 bases and J dropped 7; count of bases not matched to a gene: 9. Germline-derived CDR1 and CDR2 are MNHEY and SMNVEV (reference sequence). CDR3 DNA: TGTGCCAGCATCTCGAGGACAGGACTTGAAGCTTTCTTT. Its translation is CASISRTGLEAFF.

This clonotype was counted many times. The rearrangement joins TRBV6-1 to TRBJ2-2; maybe TRBD2 (6 bases). The CDR3 runs to 16 residues. V lost 6 bases and J lost 0, with 14 bases in between. The germline gives CDR1 MNHNS, CDR2 SASEGT. CDR3 bases: TGTGCCAGCAGGGGGGACTCTGGCGCGAACACCGGGGAGCTGTTTTTT. Translating gives CASRGDSGANTGELFF.

V gene TRBV7-2 combines with J gene TRBJ2-1, with 9 bases fitting TRBD2. V gave up 8 bases and J gave up 8 bases; unmatched junction bases: 7. The CDR3 consists of 13 residues. CDR1 and CDR2 (germline): SGHTA, FQGNSA. In DNA, the CDR3 is TGTGCCAGCGGACTTAGCGGGAGATATGAGCAGTTCTTC. This translates into CASGLSGRYEQFF.

Comments on this clonotype: A much bigger clone sits one base away, suggesting this may be a read error. This rearrangement joins TRBV12-5 to TRBJ1-2; D is uncertain. Germline CDR1 is LGHNT and CDR2 is FRNRAP. The CDR3 is made up of 14 amino acids. Here the CDR3 DNA reads TGTACTAGTGCCCCATCGGGAGGCGGCTATGGCTACACCTTC. It is translated as CTSAPSGGGYGYTF.

This sequence joins TRBV28 and TRBJ2-7; D is ambiguous. The length of the CDR3 is 13 residues. The germline V gene has CDR1 MDHEN and CDR2 SYDVKM. The V gene lost 5 bases and the J gene lost 0 bases, with 8 bases spanning the gap. CDR3 in amino acids: CASSASYSYEQYF. The CDR3 nucleotides are TGTGCCAGCAGTGCCTCGTACTCCTACGAGCAGTACTTC.

This clonotype was observed at least ten times. The V gene is TRBV12-3 or TRBV12-4, the J gene TRBJ2-5; 9 nucleotides agree with TRBD1. The CDR3 loop spans 18 amino acids. After removal of 3 bases from V and 2 bases from J, the junction contained 13 bases not matched to a gene. CDR3 nucleotides: TGTGCCAGCAGTTTTGTGGGGACAGGGTTGTGGCGACAAGAGACCCAGTACTTC. Protein: CASSFVGTGLWRQETQYF.

This clonotype came up many times. The V gene is TRBV29-1, the J gene TRBJ2-3; D is unresolved. The CDR3 has 9 residues. Trimming took 6 bases from V and 6 from J, leaving 4 bases between them. Germline V gives CDR1 SQVTM, CDR2 ANQGSEA. The CDR3 nucleotides are TGCAGCGTGGGTGATACGCAGTATTTT. Translated, it gives CSVGDTQYF.

About this clonotype: A much more abundant neighbour one base away suggests this may be a read error. The chain links TRBV7-2 to TRBJ1-5, with D perhaps TRBD1 (5 bases). This CDR3 contains 14 residues. V was trimmed by 4 bases and J by 5 bases, leaving 12 bases between them. In germline, CDR1 is SGHTA, CDR2 FQGNSA. In nucleotides, the CDR3 is TGTACCAGCAGCTCCCGCCGGGGCGATCAGCCCCAGCATTTT. Translating gives CTSSSRRGDQPQHF.

This clonotype was found many times. The V call is TRBV6-2 or TRBV6-3, the J call TRBJ1-5; possibly TRBD1 for D (5 bases). The CDR3 loop spans 14 amino acids. CDR1 is MNHEY and CDR2 is SVGEGT in the germline V gene. The V and J ends lost 5 bases and 7 bases respectively, with 15 bases between them. This CDR3 reads CASSTPRRGQPQHF. The CDR3 DNA is TGTGCCAGCAGTACCCCTCGGCGGGGGCAGCCCCAGCATTTT.

The table lists this clonotype with a few counts. This chain links TRBV7-2 with TRBJ1-1, with D unresolved. CDR3 length equals 13 residues. Germline values: CDR1 SGHTA, CDR2 FQGNSA. Trimming pared 3 bases from V and 4 bases from J, leaving 9 bases between. The CDR3 region has the DNA TGTGCCAGCAGCTTCAGGCTGGTCACTGAAGCTTTCTTT. It codes for CASSFRLVTEAFF.

This clonotype was recorded many times. The chain carries TRBV6-5 and TRBJ1-2; 7 bases map to TRBD1. The CDR3 spans 15 residues. Per the germline V gene, CDR1 is MNHEY and CDR2 is SVGAGI. J lost 6 bases, V lost 3 bases, and 10 bases had no gene match. CDR3 protein: CASSYRDSWGNGYTF. The CDR3 region has the DNA TGTGCCAGCAGTTATCGGGACAGCTGGGGGAATGGCTACACCTTC.

The table lists this clonotype with many counts. This chain joins TRBV4-3 and TRBJ2-1; 13 bases agree with TRBD2. In germline, CDR1 is LGHNA, CDR2 YSLEER. V lost 3 bases, J lost 5 bases, and 7 bases stayed unmatched. This CDR3 spans 17 amino acids. The CDR3 loop reads CASSHPPGTSGNNEQFF. In nucleotides, the CDR3 is TGCGCCAGCAGCCATCCTCCCGGGACTAGCGGGAACAATGAGCAGTTCTTC.

This clonotype occurred many times. This rearrangement joins TRBV12-3 or TRBV12-4 to TRBJ2-2; 8 nucleotides agree with TRBD2. Trimming at V came to 5 bases and at J to 7 bases, leaving 12 bases not matched to a gene. The CDR3 spans 16 residues. The CDR3 DNA reads TGTGCCAGCAGTCGACAAAGGACTAGCTCTAGCGGGGAGCTGTTTTTT. It specifies CASSRQRTSSSGELFF.

The chain links TRBV7-9 to TRBJ1-1; D gene unclear. The CDR3 consists of 15 residues. Germline assignment: CDR1 SEHNR and CDR2 FQNEAQ (reference sequence). Trimming stripped 5 bases from V and 2 bases from J, with 15 bases between. DNA of the CDR3: TGTGCCAGCAGCATCTCGACACGTCCAAACACTGAAGCTTTCTTT. This gives the protein CASSISTRPNTEAFF.

This clonotype was seen repeatedly, ten times or more. J is TRBJ1-2 and V is TRBV10-3, with TRBD1 matching 9 bases. This CDR3 has 14 residues. Trimming at V came to 7 bases and at J to 7 bases, leaving 10 bases not matched to a gene. CDR1 and CDR2 (germline): ENHRY, SYGVKD. The CDR3, as DNA: TGTGCCATCACCCGGGACAGGGAGTCCCGTGGCTACACCTTC. It codes for CAITRDRESRGYTF.

This clonotype was picked up many times. The rearrangement uses TRBV5-1 and TRBJ2-2, with no clear D. The CDR3 has 15 residues. CDR1 is SGHRS and CDR2 is YFSETQ in the germline V gene. Trimming removed 0 bases at V and 0 bases at J, with 6 bases between. Here the CDR3 DNA reads TGCGCCAGCAGCTTGGGGTCAACGAACACCGGGGAGCTGTTTTTT. It is translated as CASSLGSTNTGELFF.

This rearrangement joins TRBV7-2 to TRBJ2-4, with 11 nucleotides matching TRBD2. CDR3 length: 20 residues. J lost 5 bases, V lost 0 bases, and 15 bases had no gene match. Germline-derived CDR1 and CDR2 are SGHTA and FQGNSA. CDR3 in DNA: TGTGCCAGCAGCTTAGCGGGACTAGCGGTAAATACGAGGGCCCAAAACATTCAGTACTTC. Translation gives CASSLAGLAVNTRAQNIQYF. The whole variable domain, filled in from reference TRBV7-2 and TRBJ2-4, reads GAGVSQSPSNKVTEKGKDVELRCDPISGHTALYWYRQSLGQGLEFLIYFQGNSAPDKSGLPSDRFSAERTGGSVSTLTIQRTQQEDSAVYLCASSLAGLAVNTRAQNIQYFGAGTRLSVL.

This clonotype was counted many times. J is TRBJ2-2 and V is TRBV5-1; 9 nucleotides match TRBD2. The CDR3 extends over 16 amino acids. With 3 bases clipped from V and 3 bases from J, the junction kept 6 bases outside the gene matches. Germline CDR1 reads SGHRS; CDR2 reads YFSETQ. CDR3 in amino acids: CASSSLAGSDTGELFF. CDR3 nucleotide sequence: TGCGCCAGCAGCTCCCTAGCGGGATCAGACACCGGGGAGCTGTTTTTT. The full variable domain, its missing parts supplied by reference TRBV5-1 and TRBJ2-2, is KAGVTQTPRYLIKTRGQQVTLSCSPISGHRSVSWYQQTPGQGLQFLFEYFSETQRNKGNFPGRFSGRQFSNSRSEMNVSTLELGDSALYLCASSSLAGSDTGELFFGEGSRLTVL.